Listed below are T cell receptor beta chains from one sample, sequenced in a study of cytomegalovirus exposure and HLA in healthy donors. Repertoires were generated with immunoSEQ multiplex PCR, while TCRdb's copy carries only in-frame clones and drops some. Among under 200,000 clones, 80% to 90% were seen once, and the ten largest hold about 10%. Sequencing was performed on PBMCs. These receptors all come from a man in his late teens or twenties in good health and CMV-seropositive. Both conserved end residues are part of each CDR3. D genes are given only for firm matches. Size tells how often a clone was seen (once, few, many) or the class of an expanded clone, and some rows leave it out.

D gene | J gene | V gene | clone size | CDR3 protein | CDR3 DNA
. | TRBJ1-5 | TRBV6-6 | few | CASSRDSSNQPQHF | TGTGCCAGCAGTCGGGATTCGAGCAATCAGCCCCAGCATTTT
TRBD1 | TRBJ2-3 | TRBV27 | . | CASSLAPGQPTDTQYF | TGTGCCAGCAGTTTGGCACCGGGACAGCCCACAGATACGCAGTATTTT
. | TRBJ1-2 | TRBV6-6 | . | CASSSPGYTF | TGTGCCAGCAGTTCCCCAGGCTACACCTTC
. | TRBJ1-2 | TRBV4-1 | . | CASSHASPGLNYGYTF | TGCGCCAGCAGCCACGCGAGTCCGGGACTTAACTATGGCTACACCTTC
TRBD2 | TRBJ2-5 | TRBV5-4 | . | CASSRRLAGQETQYF | TGTGCCAGCAGCCGAAGACTAGCGGGCCAAGAGACCCAGTACTTC
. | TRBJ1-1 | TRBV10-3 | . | CAISQGRVVNTEAFF | TGTGCCATCAGTCAGGGGCGAGTAGTGAACACTGAAGCTTTCTTT
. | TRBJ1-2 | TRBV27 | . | CASSLSGTGMDYGYTF | TGTGCCAGCAGTTTATCCGGAACAGGGATGGACTATGGCTACACCTTC
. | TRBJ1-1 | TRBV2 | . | CASSGLEAFF | TGTGCCAGCAGCGGACTTGAAGCTTTCTTT
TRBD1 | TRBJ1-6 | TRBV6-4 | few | CASSDWDRANSPLHF | TGTGCCAGCAGTGACTGGGACAGGGCTAATTCACCCCTCCACTTT
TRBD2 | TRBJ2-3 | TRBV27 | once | CASSPRLAGGPTSTQYF | TGTGCCAGCAGTCCACGACTAGCGGGGGGCCCCACAAGTACGCAGTATTTT
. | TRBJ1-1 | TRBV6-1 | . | CASSEAGQLEAFF | TGTGCCAGCAGTGAAGCAGGACAGCTTGAAGCTTTCTTT
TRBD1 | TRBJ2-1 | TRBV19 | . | CASSTGGLHNEQFF | TGTGCCAGTAGCACAGGGGGCTTACACAATGAGCAGTTCTTC
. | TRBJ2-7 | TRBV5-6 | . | CASTGDRTYEQYF | TGTGCCAGCACGGGGGACAGAACCTACGAGCAGTACTTC
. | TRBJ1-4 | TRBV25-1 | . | CASNRGIRTNEKLFF | TGTGCCAGCAATAGAGGGATACGGACTAATGAAAAACTGTTTTTT
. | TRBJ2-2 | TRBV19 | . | CASKAGPPNTGELFF | TGTGCCAGTAAGGCGGGTCCCCCGAACACCGGGGAGCTGTTTTTT
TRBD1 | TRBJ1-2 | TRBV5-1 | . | CASSSGQGAGNGYTF | TGCGCCAGCAGCTCCGGACAGGGGGCCGGGAATGGCTACACCTTC
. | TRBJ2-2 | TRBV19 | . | CASSPTVTGELFF | TGTGCCAGTAGCCCTACAGTGACCGGGGAGCTGTTTTTT
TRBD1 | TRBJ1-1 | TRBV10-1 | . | CASRDSQGALNTEAFF | TGCGCCAGCAGGGACTCGCAGGGGGCGTTGAACACTGAAGCTTTCTTT
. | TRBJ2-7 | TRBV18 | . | CASSYEEGAAYEQYF | TGTGCCAGCTCTTACGAAGAAGGGGCGGCCTACGAGCAGTACTTC
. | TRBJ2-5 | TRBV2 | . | CASSYLTDQETQYF | TGTGCCAGCAGTTATTTGACAGACCAAGAGACCCAGTACTTC
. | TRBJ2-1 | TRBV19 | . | CASSIALVNERNEQFF | TGTGCCAGTAGTATAGCACTAGTCAATGAGCGAAATGAGCAGTTCTTC
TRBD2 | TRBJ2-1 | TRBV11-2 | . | CASSHLSGGASYNEQFF | TGTGCCAGCAGTCACCTTAGCGGGGGGGCGAGTTACAATGAGCAGTTCTTC
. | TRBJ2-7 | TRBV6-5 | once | CASRGRGAGGFEQYF | TGTGCCAGCCGGGGCAGGGGGGCGGGGGGTTTTGAGCAGTACTTC
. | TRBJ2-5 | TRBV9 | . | CASSVSPIETQYF | TGTGCCAGCAGCGTCAGTCCAATAGAGACCCAGTACTTC
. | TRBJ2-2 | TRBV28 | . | CASSLDNRDTGELFF | TGTGCCAGCAGTTTAGATAACAGGGACACCGGGGAGCTGTTTTTT
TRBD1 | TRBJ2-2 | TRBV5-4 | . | CASSLGQGTLTGGLFF | TGTGCCAGCAGCCTCGGACAGGGGACGTTAACCGGGGGGCTGTTTTTT
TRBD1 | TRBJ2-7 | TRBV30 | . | CAWTSGQGRGQYF | TGTGCCTGGACCTCAGGACAGGGAAGGGGGCAGTACTTC
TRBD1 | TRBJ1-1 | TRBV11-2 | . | CASSFGTAVTTEAFF | TGTGCCAGCAGCTTCGGGACAGCCGTAACGACTGAAGCTTTCTTT
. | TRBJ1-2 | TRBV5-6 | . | CASSSFRDRNGYTF | TGTGCCAGCAGCTCCTTCAGGGATCGGAATGGCTACACCTTC
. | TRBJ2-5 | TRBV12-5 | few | CASGLEGVQETQYF | TGTGCTAGTGGTTTGGAGGGGGTACAAGAGACCCAGTACTTC
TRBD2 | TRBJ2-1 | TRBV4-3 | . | CASSQVDGGADEQFF | TGCGCCAGCAGCCAAGTCGACGGGGGGGCCGATGAGCAGTTCTTC
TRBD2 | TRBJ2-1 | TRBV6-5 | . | CASKVAGGYYNEQFF | TGTGCCAGCAAGGTAGCGGGGGGGTATTACAATGAGCAGTTCTTC
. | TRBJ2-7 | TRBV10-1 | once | CASSESGRSYEQYF | TGCGCCAGCAGTGAGTCTGGCAGATCCTACGAGCAGTACTTC
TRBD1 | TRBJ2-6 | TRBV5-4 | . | CASFGQGLNGANVLTF | TGTGCCAGCTTCGGACAGGGGCTGAATGGGGCCAACGTCCTGACTTTC
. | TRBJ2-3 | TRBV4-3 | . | CASSQELEGTDTQYF | TGCGCCAGCAGCCAAGAACTGGAGGGCACAGATACGCAGTATTTT
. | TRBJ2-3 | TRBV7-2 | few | CASTQTGTPTDTQYF | TGTGCCAGCACCCAGACAGGGACTCCCACAGATACGCAGTATTTT
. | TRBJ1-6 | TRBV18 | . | CASSPSRVGNSPLHF | TGTGCCAGCTCACCATCGCGGGTAGGGAATTCACCCCTCCACTTT
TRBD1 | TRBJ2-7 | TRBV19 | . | CASSRDRGYEQYF | TGTGCCAGTAGTAGGGACAGGGGCTACGAGCAGTACTTC
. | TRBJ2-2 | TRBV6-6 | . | CASTKQRGAYTGELFF | TGTGCCAGCACCAAGCAGCGCGGGGCCTACACCGGGGAGCTGTTTTTT
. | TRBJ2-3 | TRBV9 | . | CASSTRQISTDTQYF | TGTGCCAGCAGCACCAGGCAGATCAGCACAGATACGCAGTATTTT
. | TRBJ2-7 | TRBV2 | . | CASSDVSDPTTVGEQYF | TGTGCCAGCAGTGATGTAAGCGACCCCACCACCGTGGGCGAGCAGTACTTC
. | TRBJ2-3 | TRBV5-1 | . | CASSPGFGGTDTQYF | TGCGCCAGCAGCCCCGGGTTTGGAGGCACAGATACGCAGTATTTT
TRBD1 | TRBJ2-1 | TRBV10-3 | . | CAIKGTGSSYNEQFF | TGTGCCATCAAGGGGACAGGGAGCTCCTACAATGAGCAGTTCTTC
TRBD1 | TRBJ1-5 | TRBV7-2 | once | CASSLVGRGRIQPQHF | TGTGCCAGCAGCTTAGTTGGCAGGGGGCGGATTCAGCCCCAGCATTTT
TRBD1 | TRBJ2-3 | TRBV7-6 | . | CASSLVAGTDTDTQYF | TGTGCCAGCAGCTTAGTGGCCGGGACAGACACAGATACGCAGTATTTT
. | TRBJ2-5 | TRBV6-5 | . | CATLAQETQYF | TGTGCCACTTTAGCGCAAGAGACCCAGTACTTC
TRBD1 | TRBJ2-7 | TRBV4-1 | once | CASSQVTGSSYEQYF | TGCGCCAGCAGCCAAGTGACAGGGAGCTCCTACGAGCAGTACTTC
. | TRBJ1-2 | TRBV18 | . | CASSPIDSVRGYTF | TGTGCCAGCTCACCCATTGACAGCGTTCGTGGCTACACCTTC
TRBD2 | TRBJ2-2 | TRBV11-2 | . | CASRLAGATGELFF | TGTGCCAGCAGACTAGCGGGGGCCACCGGGGAGCTGTTTTTT
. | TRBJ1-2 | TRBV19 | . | CASSQGNGYTF | TGTGCCAGTAGTCAGGGTAATGGCTACACCTTC
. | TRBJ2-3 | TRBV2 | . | CAFLGETTDTQYF | TGTGCCTTCCTGGGCGAGACCACAGATACGCAGTATTTT
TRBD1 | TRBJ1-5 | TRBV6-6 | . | CASSRTGASNQPQHF | TGTGCCAGCAGCCGGACAGGGGCTAGCAATCAGCCCCAGCATTTT
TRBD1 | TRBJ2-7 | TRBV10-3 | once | CAISETGQGAYEQYF | TGTGCCATCAGTGAAACGGGACAGGGGGCCTACGAGCAGTACTTC
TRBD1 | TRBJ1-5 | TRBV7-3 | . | CASSLPRRTGGSQPQHF | TGTGCCAGCAGCTTACCCCGAAGGACAGGGGGCTCTCAGCCCCAGCATTTT
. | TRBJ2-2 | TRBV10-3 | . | CAITPHRVDDTGELFF | TGTGCCATCACCCCCCACAGGGTTGACGACACCGGGGAGCTGTTTTTT
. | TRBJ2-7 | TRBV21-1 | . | CASDRGQPAYEQYF | TGTGCCAGCGACAGGGGACAGCCAGCCTACGAGCAGTACTTC
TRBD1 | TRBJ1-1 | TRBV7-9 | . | CASSLTGNVIGRAEAFF | TGTGCCAGCAGCCTGACAGGGAATGTTATAGGCCGGGCTGAAGCTTTCTTT
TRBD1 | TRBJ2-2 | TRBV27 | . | CASRWRQGAGELFF | TGTGCCAGCAGGTGGAGACAGGGGGCCGGGGAGCTGTTTTTT
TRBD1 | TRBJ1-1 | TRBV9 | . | CASSVGPGGTEAFF | TGTGCCAGCAGCGTAGGTCCAGGGGGAACTGAAGCTTTCTTT
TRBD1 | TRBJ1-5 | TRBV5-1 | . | CASSPGQGGKGQPQHF | TGCGCCAGCAGCCCCGGACAGGGGGGGAAGGGTCAGCCCCAGCATTTT